Reported below is one T cell receptor (beta chain). Its antigen is still unknown. This PCR relied on a set of 60 Vbeta primers and 13 Jbeta primers. Sequencing was performed with immunoSEQ multiplex PCR; in TCRdb, only in-frame clones are kept and a portion is missing. The table lists 100,000 to 150,000 clones, 77% of them singletons. V lost 6 bases to trimming and J lost 5 bases; unmatched junction nucleotides: 8. Germline CDR1 is MNHNS and CDR2 is SASEGT. This CDR3 is 15 amino acids long. The entry originates in a study of cytomegalovirus exposure and HLA in healthy donors. Study as a whole: Some 80 million unique TCR sequences came from HLA-typed donors in an early release.

Study outcomes and limitations: There were several of the most significant clusters that appeared linked to common viral pathogens in a later analysis. Follow-up analysis later connected one missense variant in DCLRE1C with trimming of TCR beta V- and J-genes. The CMV antigen specificity of a few CMV-associated chains was confirmed through in vitro analysis.

This sequence originates from a woman in her sixties or seventies in good health and CMV-seronegative. Material: PBMCs. The rearrangement links TRBV6-1 to TRBJ2-7; 12 bases fit TRBD1. Here the CDR3 reads CASRGTGTGGNEQYF. The CDR3 DNA follows: TGTGCCAGCAGGGGAACCGGGACAGGGGGCAACGAGCAGTACTTC.